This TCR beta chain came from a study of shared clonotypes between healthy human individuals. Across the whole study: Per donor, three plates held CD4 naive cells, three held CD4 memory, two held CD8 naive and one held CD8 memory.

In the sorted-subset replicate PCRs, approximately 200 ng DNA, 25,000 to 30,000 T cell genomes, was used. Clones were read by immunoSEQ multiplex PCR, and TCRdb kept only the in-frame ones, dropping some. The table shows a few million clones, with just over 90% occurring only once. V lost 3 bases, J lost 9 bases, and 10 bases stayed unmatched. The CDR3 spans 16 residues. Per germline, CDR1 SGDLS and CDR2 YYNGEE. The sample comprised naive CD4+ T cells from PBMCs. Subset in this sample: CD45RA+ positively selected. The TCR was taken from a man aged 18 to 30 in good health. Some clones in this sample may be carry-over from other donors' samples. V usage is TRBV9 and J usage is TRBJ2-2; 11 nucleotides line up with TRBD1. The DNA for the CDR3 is TGTGCCAGCAGCGCCCCCGGGACAGGGGGAAATCGGGAGCTGTTTTTT. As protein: CASSAPGTGGNRELFF.